The rows below give T cell receptor beta chains drawn from one sample of a study of Graves' ophthalmopathy and Graves' hyperthyroidism. MiXCR was run by TCRdb on the multiplex PCR reads, yielding one entry per CDR3 protein. This sample yields some 390,000 distinct CDR3 sequences, of which around 18% are seen a single time; more than 1.5% belongs to the top ten. The sequenced sample consisted of peripheral blood. All receptors come from a woman in her late teens or twenties with Graves' ophthalmopathy. Each CDR3 is given with its conserved first and last residue. D genes are given only for firm matches. Clone size is shown for a subset of rows, as once, few, many or a class of expanded clone.

J: TRBJ1-2; V: TRBV5-1; D: TRBD1; size: NA; CDR3: CASSILTGGTGYTF; DNA: TGCGCCAGCAGCATACTCACAGGGGGGACTGGCTACACCTTC
J: TRBJ1-1; V: TRBV28; D: NA; size: NA; CDR3: CESIPGFLGGTEAFF; DNA: TGTGAAAGCATCCCGGGATTCCTGGGGGGCACTGAAGCTTTCTTT
J: TRBJ1-1; V: TRBV27; D: NA; size: few; CDR3: CASSPRFRGNTEAFF; DNA: TGTGCCAGCAGTCCTCGATTCAGGGGCAACACTGAAGCTTTCTTT
J: TRBJ1-1; V: TRBV9; D: NA; size: many; CDR3: CASSPSWGGDTEAFF; DNA: TGTGCCAGCAGCCCTTCCTGGGGGGGAGACACTGAAGCTTTCTTT
J: TRBJ1-1; V: TRBV6-2/TRBV6-3; D: NA; size: many; CDR3: CASRQFSYTEAFF; DNA: TGTGCCAGCAGACAGTTTAGCTACACTGAAGCTTTCTTT
J: TRBJ1-2; V: TRBV6-5; D: NA; size: many; CDR3: CASSYEVTGSNYGYTF; DNA: TGTGCCAGCAGTTACGAAGTGACAGGCTCTAACTATGGCTACACCTTC
J: TRBJ1-5; V: TRBV12-3/TRBV12-4; D: TRBD1; size: many; CDR3: CASSNRGRGGPQHF; DNA: TGTGCCAGCAGCAACAGGGGCCGGGGGGGGCCCCAGCATTTT
J: TRBJ2-5; V: TRBV12-3/TRBV12-4; D: TRBD2; size: NA; CDR3: CASGTSGQETQYF; DNA: TGTGCCAGTGGGACTAGCGGCCAAGAGACCCAGTACTTC
J: TRBJ2-7; V: TRBV20-1; D: TRBD2; size: many; CDR3: CSVPLGLAYEQYF; DNA: TGCAGTGTCCCTCTGGGACTAGCTTACGAGCAGTACTTC
J: TRBJ2-5; V: TRBV7-2; D: TRBD1; size: NA; CDR3: CASSWDRGRLGTQYF; DNA: TGTGCCAGCAGCTGGGACAGGGGGCGTCTTGGCACGCAGTACTTC
J: TRBJ1-2; V: TRBV7-2; D: NA; size: many; CDR3: CASSTGPNGSGYTF; DNA: TGTGCCAGCAGCACGGGGCCCAATGGGAGTGGCTACACCTTC
J: TRBJ1-1; V: TRBV28; D: TRBD1; size: many; CDR3: CASSLRTGLNTEAFF; DNA: TGTGCCAGCAGTTTAAGGACAGGGCTGAACACTGAAGCTTTCTTT
J: TRBJ2-7; V: TRBV4-1; D: NA; size: many; CDR3: CASSQDTGSYEQYF; DNA: TGCGCCAGCAGCCAAGACACTGGGAGCTACGAGCAGTACTTC
J: TRBJ1-2; V: TRBV7-2; D: TRBD1; size: many; CDR3: CASSAGQGDGYTF; DNA: TGTGCCAGCAGCGCGGGACAGGGGGATGGCTACACCTTC
J: TRBJ1-2; V: TRBV6-2/TRBV6-3; D: NA; size: many; CDR3: CASSYHFNYGYTF; DNA: TGTGCCAGCAGTTACCACTTTAACTATGGCTACACCTTC
J: TRBJ2-7; V: TRBV20-1; D: TRBD2; size: many; CDR3: CSANSGMVPYEQYF; DNA: TGCAGTGCTAATAGCGGGATGGTTCCCTACGAGCAGTACTTC
J: TRBJ2-7; V: TRBV7-2; D: TRBD2; size: NA; CDR3: CASAATPGRVEQYF; DNA: TGTGCCAGCGCCGCCACCCCCGGGAGGGTCGAGCAGTACTTC
J: TRBJ2-7; V: TRBV30; D: NA; size: many; CDR3: CAWSVLRYEQYF; DNA: TGTGCCTGGAGTGTACTCCGGTACGAGCAGTACTTC
J: TRBJ1-1; V: TRBV27; D: NA; size: many; CDR3: CASRQGGTEAFF; DNA: TGTGCCAGCAGGCAGGGCGGCACTGAAGCTTTCTTT
J: TRBJ2-5; V: TRBV6-5; D: NA; size: many; CDR3: CASSYSPGIETQYF; DNA: TGTGCCAGCAGTTACTCGCCAGGGATCGAGACCCAGTACTTC
J: TRBJ1-3; V: TRBV11-2; D: TRBD1; size: NA; CDR3: CASSLGGTGVSGNTIYF; DNA: TGTGCCAGCAGCTTAGGGGGGACAGGGGTCTCTGGAAACACCATATATTTT
J: TRBJ2-5; V: TRBV13; D: NA; size: NA; CDR3: CASSLAGAAEETQYF; DNA: TGTGCCAGCAGCTTAGCGGGAGCCGCCGAAGAGACCCAGTACTTC
J: TRBJ1-2; V: TRBV11-2; D: NA; size: NA; CDR3: CASSLDRGGSNYGYTF; DNA: TGTGCCAGCAGCTTAGATCGTGGGGGATCGAACTATGGCTACACCTTC
J: TRBJ1-5; V: TRBV12-3/TRBV12-4; D: NA; size: many; CDR3: CASSFGPYPNQPQHF; DNA: TGTGCCAGCAGTTTTGGACCTTACCCCAATCAGCCCCAGCATTTT
J: TRBJ1-3; V: TRBV6-1; D: NA; size: many; CDR3: CASSPGQAGRNTIYF; DNA: TGTGCCAGCAGCCCCGGGCAGGCGGGCAGAAACACCATATATTTT
J: TRBJ1-5; V: TRBV28; D: NA; size: few; CDR3: CASSSSGGGSFGQPQHF; DNA: TGTGCCAGCAGTTCCAGTGGTGGGGGATCCTTCGGACAGCCCCAGCATTTT
J: TRBJ2-7; V: TRBV6-2/TRBV6-3; D: NA; size: NA; CDR3: CASTPGGDSSYEQYF; DNA: TGTGCCAGCACCCCCGGGGGGGACAGTTCCTACGAGCAGTACTTC
J: TRBJ2-5; V: TRBV6-2/TRBV6-3; D: TRBD1; size: many; CDR3: CASRRTGRETQYF; DNA: TGTGCCAGCAGGCGGACAGGGCGGGAGACCCAGTACTTC
J: TRBJ1-5; V: TRBV20-1; D: TRBD1; size: NA; CDR3: CSALTQGVNQPQHF; DNA: TGCAGTGCCCTGACCCAGGGGGTAAATCAGCCCCAGCATTTT
J: TRBJ1-1; V: TRBV5-1; D: TRBD1; size: many; CDR3: CASSETGAGAFF; DNA: TGCGCCAGCAGCGAAACAGGGGCGGGAGCTTTCTTT
J: TRBJ2-7; V: TRBV12-3/TRBV12-4; D: NA; size: NA; CDR3: CASSLLSSSYEQYF; DNA: TGTGCCAGCAGTTTGCTGTCGAGCTCCTACGAGCAGTACTTC
J: TRBJ2-5; V: TRBV10-3; D: NA; size: many; CDR3: CAIRGRAGETQYF; DNA: TGTGCCATCAGGGGGCGGGCGGGAGAGACCCAGTACTTC
J: TRBJ1-1; V: TRBV6-5; D: NA; size: many; CDR3: CASSYSWGPAEAFF; DNA: TGTGCCAGCAGTTACAGTTGGGGGCCCGCTGAAGCTTTCTTT
J: TRBJ1-1; V: TRBV20-1; D: NA; size: few; CDR3: CSASWGLRNTEAFF; DNA: TGCAGTGCTAGTTGGGGTTTAAGGAACACTGAAGCTTTCTTT
J: TRBJ2-4; V: TRBV7-9; D: TRBD2; size: many; CDR3: CASSFELAGVSKNIQYF; DNA: TGTGCCAGCAGCTTTGAACTAGCGGGAGTTAGCAAAAACATTCAGTACTTC
J: TRBJ2-7; V: TRBV20-1; D: NA; size: NA; CDR3: CSALPLAREQYF; DNA: TGCAGTGCTCTGCCTCTAGCGCGCGAGCAGTACTTC
J: TRBJ2-7; V: TRBV12-3/TRBV12-4; D: NA; size: NA; CDR3: CASSEAGLPYEQYF; DNA: TGTGCCAGCAGTGAAGCAGGGCTACCCTACGAGCAGTACTTC
J: TRBJ2-7; V: TRBV20-1; D: TRBD2; size: many; CDR3: CSARRGASYEQYF; DNA: TGCAGTGCTAGGCGGGGGGCCTCCTACGAGCAGTACTTC
J: TRBJ2-7; V: TRBV29-1; D: NA; size: many; CDR3: CSVGGLSYEQYF; DNA: TGCAGCGTTGGGGGGCTTTCCTACGAGCAGTACTTC
J: TRBJ1-1; V: TRBV12-3/TRBV12-4; D: NA; size: many; CDR3: CASSLGKGANTEAFF; DNA: TGTGCCAGCAGTTTGGGCAAAGGAGCTAACACTGAAGCTTTCTTT
J: TRBJ1-5; V: TRBV7-2; D: NA; size: NA; CDR3: CASSLAGMGQPQHF; DNA: TGTGCCAGCAGCTTAGCGGGAATGGGACAGCCCCAGCATTTT
J: TRBJ2-3; V: TRBV7-2; D: NA; size: many; CDR3: CASSLAHTDTQYF; DNA: TGTGCCAGCAGCTTAGCGCACACAGATACGCAGTATTTT
J: TRBJ2-3; V: TRBV6-5; D: NA; size: NA; CDR3: CASSYSPNGRTDTQYF; DNA: TGTGCCAGCAGTTACTCCCCCAACGGGAGAACGGATACGCAGTATTTT
J: TRBJ2-3; V: TRBV7-2; D: NA; size: many; CDR3: CASNHRRGGTDTQYF; DNA: TGTGCCAGCAACCACAGGAGGGGCGGCACAGATACGCAGTATTTT
J: TRBJ2-7; V: TRBV2; D: TRBD1; size: many; CDR3: CASSITGTGINYEQYF; DNA: TGTGCCAGCAGTATAACCGGGACAGGGATCAACTACGAGCAGTACTTC
J: TRBJ2-7; V: TRBV4-1; D: NA; size: many; CDR3: CASSQDWGGQFYEQYF; DNA: TGCGCCAGCAGCCAAGATTGGGGAGGACAGTTCTACGAGCAGTACTTC
J: TRBJ2-5; V: TRBV7-6; D: TRBD1; size: many; CDR3: CASSLGTGEETQYF; DNA: TGTGCCAGCAGCTTAGGGACAGGGGAAGAGACCCAGTACTTC